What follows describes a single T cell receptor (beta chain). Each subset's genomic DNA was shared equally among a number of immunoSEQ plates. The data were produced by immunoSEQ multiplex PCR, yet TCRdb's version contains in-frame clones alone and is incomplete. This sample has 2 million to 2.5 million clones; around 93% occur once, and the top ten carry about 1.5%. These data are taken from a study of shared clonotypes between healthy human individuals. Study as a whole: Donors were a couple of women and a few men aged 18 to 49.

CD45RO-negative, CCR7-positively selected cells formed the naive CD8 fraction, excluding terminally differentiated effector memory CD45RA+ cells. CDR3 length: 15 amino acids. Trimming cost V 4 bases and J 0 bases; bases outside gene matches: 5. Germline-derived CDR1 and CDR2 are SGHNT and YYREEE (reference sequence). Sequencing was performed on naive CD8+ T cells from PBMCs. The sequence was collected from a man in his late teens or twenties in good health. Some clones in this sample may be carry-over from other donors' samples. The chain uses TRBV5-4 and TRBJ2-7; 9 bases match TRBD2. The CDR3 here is CASSRIAGVSYEQYF. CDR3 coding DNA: TGTGCCAGCAGCCGAATAGCGGGGGTCTCCTACGAGCAGTACTTC.